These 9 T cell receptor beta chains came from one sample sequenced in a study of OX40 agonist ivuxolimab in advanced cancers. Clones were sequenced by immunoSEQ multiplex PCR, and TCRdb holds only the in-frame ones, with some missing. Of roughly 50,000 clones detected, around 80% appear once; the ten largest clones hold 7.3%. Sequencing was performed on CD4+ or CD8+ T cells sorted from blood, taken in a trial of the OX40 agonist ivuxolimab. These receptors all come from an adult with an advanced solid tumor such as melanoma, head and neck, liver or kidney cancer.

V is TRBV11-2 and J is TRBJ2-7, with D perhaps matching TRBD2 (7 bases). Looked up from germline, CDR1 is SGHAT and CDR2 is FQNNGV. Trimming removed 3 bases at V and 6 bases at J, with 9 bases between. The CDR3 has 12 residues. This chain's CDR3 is CASSLGGGEQYF. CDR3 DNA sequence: TGTGCCAGCAGCTTGGGAGGGGGCGAGCAGTACTTC. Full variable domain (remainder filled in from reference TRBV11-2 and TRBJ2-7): EAGVAQSPRYKIIEKRQSVAFWCNPISGHATLYWYQQILGQGPKLLIQFQNNGVVDDSQLPKDRFSAERLKGVDSTLKIQPAKLEDSAVYLCASSLGGGEQYFGPGTRLTVT.

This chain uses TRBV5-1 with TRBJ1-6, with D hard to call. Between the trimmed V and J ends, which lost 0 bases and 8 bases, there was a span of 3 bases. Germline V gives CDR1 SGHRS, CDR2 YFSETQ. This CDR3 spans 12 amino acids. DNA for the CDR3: TGCGCCAGCAGCTTGGATTATTCACCCCTCCACTTT. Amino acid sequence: CASSLDYSPLHF.

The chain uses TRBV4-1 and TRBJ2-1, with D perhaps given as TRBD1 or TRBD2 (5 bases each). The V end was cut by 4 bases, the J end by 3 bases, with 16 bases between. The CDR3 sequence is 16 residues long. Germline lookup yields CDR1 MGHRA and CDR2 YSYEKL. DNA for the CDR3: TGCGCCAGCAGCCTCCTCGGGACGGGGAACTACAATGAGCAGTTCTTC. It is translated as CASSLLGTGNYNEQFF.

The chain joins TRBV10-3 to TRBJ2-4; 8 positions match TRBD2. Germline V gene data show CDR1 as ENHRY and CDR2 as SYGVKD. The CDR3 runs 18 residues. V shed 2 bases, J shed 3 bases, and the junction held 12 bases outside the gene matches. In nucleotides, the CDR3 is TGTGCCATCAGTGAGCCCCTAGAAGCGGGAGACGGCAAAAACATTCAGTACTTC. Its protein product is CAISEPLEAGDGKNIQYF.

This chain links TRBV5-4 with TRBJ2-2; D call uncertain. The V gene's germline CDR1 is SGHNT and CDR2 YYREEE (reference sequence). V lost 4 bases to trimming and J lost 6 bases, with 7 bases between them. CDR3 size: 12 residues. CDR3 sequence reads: CASSQVSGELFF. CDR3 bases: TGTGCCAGCAGCCAAGTATCCGGGGAGCTGTTTTTT.

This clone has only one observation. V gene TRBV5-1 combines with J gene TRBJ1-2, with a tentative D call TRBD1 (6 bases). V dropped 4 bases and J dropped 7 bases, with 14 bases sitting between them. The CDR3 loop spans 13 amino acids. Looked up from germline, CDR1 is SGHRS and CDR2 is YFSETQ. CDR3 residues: CASSPRDISGYTF. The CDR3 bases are TGCGCCAGCAGCCCGCGGGACATCTCTGGCTACACCTTC.

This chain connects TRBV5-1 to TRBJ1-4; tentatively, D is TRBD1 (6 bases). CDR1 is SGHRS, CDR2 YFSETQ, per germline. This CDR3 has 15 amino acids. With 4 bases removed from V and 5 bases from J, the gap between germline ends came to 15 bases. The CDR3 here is CASSGTGRQNEKLFF. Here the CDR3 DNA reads TGCGCCAGCAGCGGAACAGGGAGGCAAAATGAAAAACTGTTTTTT.

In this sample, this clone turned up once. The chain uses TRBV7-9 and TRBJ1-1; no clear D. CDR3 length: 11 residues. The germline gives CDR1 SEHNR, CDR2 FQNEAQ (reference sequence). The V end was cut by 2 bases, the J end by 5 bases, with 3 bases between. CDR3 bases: TGTGCCAGCAGCTTAAAGACTGAAGCTTTCTTT. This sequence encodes CASSLKTEAFF.

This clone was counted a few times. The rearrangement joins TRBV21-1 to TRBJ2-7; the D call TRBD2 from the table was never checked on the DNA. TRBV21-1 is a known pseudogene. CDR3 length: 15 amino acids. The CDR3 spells CASSKRLLSSYEQYF. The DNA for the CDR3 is TGTGCCAGCAGCAAACGACTTCTTAGCTCCTACGAGCAGTACTTC.